This is a list of T cell receptor beta chains from one sample in a study of early T cells in non-severe SARS-CoV-2 infection. TCRdb reprocessed the 5' RACE reads via MiXCR and lists one record per CDR3 protein. This table holds 80,000 to 95,000 distinct CDR3 sequences, around 15% found once. Sequencing input: whole blood. These receptors were collected from an adult who was a healthcare worker with PCR-confirmed SARS-CoV-2 infection or an uninfected control (not recorded which). Each CDR3 is given with its conserved first and last residue. Fields, in order: clone size, J gene, D gene, V gene, CDR3 protein, CDR3 DNA. A D gene is named only where the DNA matches it firmly. Some rows mark clone size as missing; the rest say once, few, many or name a class of expanded clone.

clone size: many; J gene: TRBJ2-1; D gene: NA; V gene: TRBV7-3; CDR3 protein: CASSPGTLQFF; CDR3 DNA: TGTGCCAGCAGCCCTGGGACCTTGCAGTTCTTC
clone size: NA; J gene: TRBJ1-4; D gene: NA; V gene: TRBV14; CDR3 protein: CASSQWGPGEKLFF; CDR3 DNA: TGTGCCAGCAGCCAATGGGGGCCTGGAGAAAAACTGTTTTTT
clone size: NA; J gene: TRBJ2-5; D gene: NA; V gene: TRBV29-1; CDR3 protein: CSVESLETQYF; CDR3 DNA: TGCAGCGTTGAAAGCCTTGAGACCCAGTACTTC
clone size: few; J gene: TRBJ2-4; D gene: TRBD2; V gene: TRBV19; CDR3 protein: CASSIVKTSGGTKNIQYF; CDR3 DNA: TGTGCCAGTAGTATAGTCAAGACTAGCGGGGGGACCAAAAACATTCAGTACTTC
clone size: once; J gene: TRBJ2-3; D gene: TRBD1; V gene: TRBV10-2; CDR3 protein: CASRTGGTDTQYF; CDR3 DNA: TGCGCTAGCCGGACAGGGGGCACAGATACGCAGTATTTT
clone size: few; J gene: TRBJ1-1; D gene: NA; V gene: TRBV5-1; CDR3 protein: CASSDSRISEAFF; CDR3 DNA: TGCGCCAGCAGCGACAGTCGAATCTCTGAAGCTTTCTTT
clone size: NA; J gene: TRBJ2-7; D gene: TRBD1; V gene: TRBV10-3; CDR3 protein: CAIRLQGSSYEQYF; CDR3 DNA: TGTGCCATCAGGCTACAGGGGAGCTCCTACGAGCAGTACTTC
clone size: few; J gene: TRBJ2-3; D gene: TRBD1; V gene: TRBV28; CDR3 protein: CASSPRQGVDTQYF; CDR3 DNA: TGTGCCAGCAGTCCCAGACAGGGTGTAGATACGCAGTATTTT
clone size: NA; J gene: TRBJ1-6; D gene: NA; V gene: TRBV29-1; CDR3 protein: CSARFQGFGSPLHF; CDR3 DNA: TGCAGCGCCCGTTTTCAGGGGTTCGGTTCACCCCTCCACTTT
clone size: NA; J gene: TRBJ2-3; D gene: NA; V gene: TRBV6-5; CDR3 protein: CASSSLPEGRTDTQYF; CDR3 DNA: TGTGCCAGCAGTTCCCTTCCGGAGGGGCGCACAGATACGCAGTATTTT
clone size: few; J gene: TRBJ2-2; D gene: TRBD1; V gene: TRBV29-1; CDR3 protein: CSVVGAGGTGELFF; CDR3 DNA: TGCAGCGTTGTCGGGGCAGGGGGCACCGGGGAGCTGTTTTTT
clone size: NA; J gene: TRBJ2-1; D gene: NA; V gene: TRBV12-5; CDR3 protein: CASGLDGTRNEQFF; CDR3 DNA: TGTGCTAGTGGTTTGGACGGGACAAGGAATGAGCAGTTCTTC